The clone carrying this T cell receptor (beta chain) was seen only a few times. The data originate from a study of blood T cell repertoires in COVID-19. Whole-study context: Samples came from the United States, Italy and Spain, spanning acute and convalescent COVID-19. From T cells, B-cell-depleted T cells, or PBMCs came the material, which was cDNA or gDNA.

The CDR3 extends over 13 amino acids. Trimming took off 3 bases at V and 5 bases at J, with 10 bases between the two ends. The germline gives CDR1 MGHDK, CDR2 SYGVNS. In the authors' methods: Amplifying reference gene primers gave estimates of nucleated cell counts. Assay used: immunoSEQ multiplex PCR; TCRdb lists only in-frame clones, some missing. The V and J calls and clone size are taken from that table; D and trimming were inferred from the DNA. The data contain a few hundred thousand clones, almost 90% of them singletons. Seattle researchers signed up patients amid active infection and tracked them longitudinally.

V usage is TRBV25-1 and J usage is TRBJ1-2; D perhaps matches TRBD1 (5 bases). Sequences were obtained from peripheral blood. The TCR sequence derives from a woman in her fifties or sixties with COVID-19, enrolled during active disease. CDR3 sequence (DNA): TGTGCCAGCAGTGATTGGCAGGGTTATGGCTACACCTTC. This encodes CASSDWQGYGYTF.